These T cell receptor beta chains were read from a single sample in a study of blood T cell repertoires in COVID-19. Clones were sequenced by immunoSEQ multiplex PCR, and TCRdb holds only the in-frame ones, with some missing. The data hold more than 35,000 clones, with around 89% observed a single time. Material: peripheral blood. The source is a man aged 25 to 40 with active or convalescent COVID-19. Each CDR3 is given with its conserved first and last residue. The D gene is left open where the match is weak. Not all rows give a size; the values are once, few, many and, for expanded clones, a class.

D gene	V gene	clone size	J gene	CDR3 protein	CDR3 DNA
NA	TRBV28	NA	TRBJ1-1	CASSLSPEDQDHGTEAFF	TGTGCCAGCAGTTTAAGTCCGGAGGATCAGGATCATGGCACTGAAGCTTTCTTT
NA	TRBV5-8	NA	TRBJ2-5	CASSLTQGQQTQYF	TGTGCCAGCAGCTTGACTCAGGGGCAGCAGACCCAGTACTTC
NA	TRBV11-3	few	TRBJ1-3	CASSFDISSGNTIYF	TGTGCCAGCAGCTTTGACATCTCCTCTGGAAACACCATATATTTT
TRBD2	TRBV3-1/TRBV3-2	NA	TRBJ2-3	CASSSTSGGTDTQYF	TGTGCCAGCAGCTCTACTAGCGGGGGCACAGATACGCAGTATTTT
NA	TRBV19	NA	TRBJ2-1	CASSLTGGPYQEQFF	TGTGCCAGTAGCCTCACGGGGGGCCCCTATCAGGAGCAGTTCTTC
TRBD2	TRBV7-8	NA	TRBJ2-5	CASSPVTSGRPRGETQYF	TGTGCCAGCAGCCCCGTGACTAGCGGGAGGCCCCGGGGAGAGACCCAGTACTTC
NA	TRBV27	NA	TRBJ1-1	CASSAYQGGVTEAFF	TGTGCCAGCAGTGCCTACCAGGGTGGCGTCACTGAAGCTTTCTTT
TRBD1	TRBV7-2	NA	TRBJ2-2	CASSSRQGAVGELFF	TGTGCCAGCAGCTCGAGACAGGGGGCCGTCGGGGAGCTGTTTTTT
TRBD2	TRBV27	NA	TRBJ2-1	CASSFGSGPGLGQFF	TGTGCCAGCAGTTTTGGATCGGGACCGGGACTAGGGCAGTTCTTC
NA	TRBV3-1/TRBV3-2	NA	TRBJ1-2	CASSQGATSTSGYTF	TGTGCCAGCAGCCAAGGGGCAACCAGTACGAGCGGCTACACCTTC
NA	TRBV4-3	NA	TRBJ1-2	CASSQDSPGDLKYGYTF	TGCGCCAGCAGCCAAGACAGTCCCGGGGATTTAAAATATGGCTACACCTTC
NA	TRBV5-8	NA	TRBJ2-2	CASSLGADVGGELFF	TGTGCCAGCAGCTTGGGGGCAGACGTTGGCGGGGAGCTGTTTTTT
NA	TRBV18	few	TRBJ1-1	CASLPPGHSMNTEAFF	TGTGCCAGCTTACCGCCGGGACATAGCATGAACACTGAAGCTTTCTTT
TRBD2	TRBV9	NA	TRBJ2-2	CASSVALAGETPNTGELFF	TGTGCCAGCAGCGTAGCACTAGCGGGAGAGACCCCGAACACCGGGGAGCTGTTTTTT